These 19 T cell receptor beta chains share one sample of origin, sequenced in a study of T cells in Graves' hyperthyroidism and ophthalmopathy. Amplified TCR beta CDR3 regions came from RNA transcripts. Researchers ran a first-round RT-PCR on the TCR CDR3 using the HTBI primer set. In TCRdb, the multiplex PCR reads were re-called with MiXCR into one record per CDR3 protein. The sample has about 770,000 distinct CDR3 sequences; 18% are singletons. Sequencing was carried out using blood. These receptors were taken from a woman aged 45-60 years with Graves' hyperthyroidism that later progressed to Graves' ophthalmopathy.

This clonotype came up a few times. J is TRBJ1-2 and V is TRBV6-2 or TRBV6-3; 8 bases match TRBD1. V was clipped by 5 bases and J by 4 bases; unmatched bases: 18. The CDR3 runs to 18 residues. CDR1 is MNHEY and CDR2 is SVGEGT in the germline V gene. This CDR3 reads CASSPWDQGATAAYGYTF. In nucleotides, the CDR3 is TGTGCCAGCAGTCCCTGGGACCAGGGGGCGACAGCAGCCTATGGCTACACCTTC.

The CDR3 reads CARHRAVDYEQYF. The CDR3 nucleotides read TGTGCCAGACACAGGGCTGTGGACTACGAGCAGTACTTC. The gene calls are TRBV19 and TRBJ2-7; the D gene is possibly TRBD1 (6 bases). The V and J ends lost 9 bases and 3 bases respectively, with 15 bases between them. CDR3 length: 13 residues. From germline, CDR1 is LNHDA and CDR2 SQIVND (reference sequence).

This clonotype has just a few counts. This chain links TRBV6-5 with TRBJ2-7; D gene ambiguous. The CDR3 runs 13 residues. Germline CDR1 reads MNHEY; CDR2 reads SVGAGI. V was cut by 2 bases and J by 3 bases, with 8 bases left in between. CDR3 DNA sequence: TGTGCCAGCAGTTACGATGGAATCTACGAGCAGTACTTC. This translates into CASSYDGIYEQYF.

This clonotype showed up just a few times. J is TRBJ1-5 and V is TRBV19; D gene ambiguous. Trimming took off 5 bases at V and 0 bases at J, with 17 bases between the two ends. Germline lookup yields CDR1 LNHDA and CDR2 SQIVND (reference sequence). The CDR3 totals 17 residues. The CDR3 sequence: CASSLWPQINSNQPQHF. For the CDR3, the DNA is TGTGCCAGTAGTCTTTGGCCGCAGATCAATAGCAATCAGCCCCAGCATTTT.

This clonotype has only a few counts. The chain has TRBV19 and TRBJ1-5; 7 nucleotides agree with TRBD1. This CDR3 has 18 residues. V trimming: 3 bases; J trimming: 0 bases; junction bases outside the gene matches: 11. From germline, CDR1 is LNHDA and CDR2 SQIVND (reference sequence). Here the CDR3 reads CASSMLSGTVISNQPQHF. The CDR3, as DNA: TGTGCCAGTAGTATGCTCTCCGGGACAGTCATTAGCAATCAGCCCCAGCATTTT.

This clonotype showed up many times. The V and J genes are TRBV12-3 or TRBV12-4 and TRBJ2-5; 10 positions agree with TRBD2. The CDR3 length is 15 residues. V lost 3 bases, J lost 1 base, and 2 bases stayed unmatched. This CDR3 reads CASSFSGGSQETQYF. Written as DNA, the CDR3 is TGTGCCAGCAGTTTTAGCGGGGGGTCCCAAGAGACCCAGTACTTC.

This clonotype was recorded a few times. The chain uses TRBV20-1 and TRBJ2-4; D not resolved. The V and J ends lost 2 bases and 11 bases respectively, with 10 bases between them. CDR3 length: 11 amino acids. The germline V gene encodes CDR1 DFQATT and CDR2 SNEGSKA (reference sequence). In DNA, the CDR3 is TGCAGTGCTAGATCACAGAACCTTCAGTACTTC. Amino acids: CSARSQNLQYF.

This chain uses TRBV7-9 with TRBJ2-1, with a possible D match to TRBD2 (6 bases). CDR1 and CDR2 from the germline V gene are SEHNR and FQNEAQ (reference sequence). The CDR3 spans 16 residues. The V and J ends lost 1 base and 7 bases respectively, with 17 bases between them. CDR3 DNA: TGTGCCAGCAGCTTAGTCTTACTAGCCGAGACAAATGAGCAGTTCTTC. This encodes CASSLVLLAETNEQFF.

The gene calls are TRBV6-1 and TRBJ2-5; tentatively, D is TRBD2 (6 bases). CDR1 and CDR2 (germline): MNHNS, SASEGT. V was shortened by 4 bases and J by 0 bases, with 12 bases between the two germline ends. This CDR3 is 15 amino acids long. CDR3 amino acids: CASSVLGGNQETQYF. The CDR3 DNA follows: TGTGCCAGCAGTGTCTTAGGAGGGAACCAAGAGACCCAGTACTTC.

Many counts were recorded for this clonotype. CDR3 amino acids: CASSPDWDSEKLFF. The CDR3 DNA sequence: TGTGCCAGCAGCCCCGATTGGGACAGCGAAAAACTGTTTTTT. The chain uses TRBV7-2 and TRBJ1-4, with TRBD1 identical over 7 bases. CDR3 length: 14 residues. Germline trimming cut 5 bases from V and 8 bases from J; bases unmatched to any gene: 8. CDR1 and CDR2 from the germline V gene are SGHTA and FQGNSA.

In its sample, this clonotype was seen many times. The gene calls are TRBV2 and TRBJ2-2; D is possibly TRBD2 (5 bases). The V end lost 8 bases, the J end lost 0 bases, and 10 bases lay between the germline ends. CDR3 length: 14 residues. CDR1 SNHLY and CDR2 FYNNEI come from the germline V gene. The CDR3 is CASLRAANTGELFF. The CDR3 DNA is TGTGCCAGCCTGAGGGCAGCGAACACCGGGGAGCTGTTTTTT.

The rearrangement links TRBV7-2 to TRBJ2-5; tentatively, D is TRBD1 (5 bases). The CDR3 totals 15 residues. The V and J ends lost 1 base and 5 bases respectively, with 14 bases between them. The germline V gene encodes CDR1 SGHTA and CDR2 FQGNSA. CDR3 DNA: TGTGCCAGCAGCTTAGGCCAGGGTCCCGGGGAGACCCAGTACTTC. Amino acid sequence: CASSLGQGPGETQYF.

This clonotype was counted at least ten times. The V call is TRBV20-1, the J call TRBJ1-5, with D hard to call. This CDR3 is built from 14 residues. From germline, CDR1 is DFQATT and CDR2 SNEGSKA (reference sequence). V shed 6 bases and J shed 2 bases, with 14 bases lying between them. The CDR3 DNA follows: TGCAGTGCCTCCGCGAGGGTCCGCAATCAGCCCCAGCATTTT. Amino acids: CSASARVRNQPQHF.

Concerning this clonotype itself: With a much larger clone just one base away, this may be a read error. The rearrangement uses TRBV7-8 and TRBJ2-1; possible D gene TRBD2, 5 bases. This CDR3 spans 16 amino acids. Germline CDR1 and CDR2: SGHVS and FQNEAQ. The CDR3 region is CASSFPLAGPYSEQFF. In DNA, the CDR3 is TGTGCCAGCAGCTTCCCCCTCGCGGGCCCCTACAGTGAGCAGTTCTTC. Variable domain in full (rest from reference TRBV7-8 and TRBJ2-1): GAGVSQSPRYKVAKRGQDVALRCDPISGHVSLFWYQQALGQGPEFLTYFQNEAQLDKSGLPSDRFFAERPEGSVSTLKIQRTQQEDSAVYLCASSFPLAGPYSEQFFGPGTRLTVL.

There are many counts of this clonotype. This chain connects TRBV5-6 to TRBJ2-1; no clear D. This CDR3 is built from 12 residues. V lost 3 bases and J lost 7, with 8 bases in between. Germline values: CDR1 SGHDT, CDR2 YYEEEE. DNA for the CDR3: TGTGCCAGCAGCTCCGGGTTTAATGAGCAGTTCTTC. This codes for CASSSGFNEQFF.

This clonotype turned up a few times. This chain connects TRBV7-2 to TRBJ2-1; perhaps D is TRBD1 or TRBD2 (6 bases each). This CDR3 region has 15 residues. Trimming took off 2 bases at V and 5 bases at J, with 13 bases between the two ends. The germline V gene encodes CDR1 SGHTA and CDR2 FQGNSA. Here the CDR3 reads CASSLPRGPNNEQFF. CDR3 bases: TGTGCCAGCAGCTTACCCCGGGGGCCAAACAATGAGCAGTTCTTC.

The chain is built from TRBV18 and TRBJ1-4; no clear D. Trimming shortened V by 3 bases and J by 0 bases, and 8 bases separated the two germline ends. Germline V gene data show CDR1 as KGHSH and CDR2 as LQKENI. The CDR3 is made up of 15 amino acids. For the CDR3, the DNA is TGTGCCAGCTCACCGAAGGTGGCAACTAATGAAAAACTGTTTTTT. Translating gives CASSPKVATNEKLFF.

CDR3 in DNA: TGCGCCAGCAGCTTCGGGGAGCCGGATACGCAGTATTTT. It translates to CASSFGEPDTQYF. The chain recombines TRBV5-1 with TRBJ2-3; possibly TRBD2 for D (5 bases). V gave up 2 bases and J gave up 6 bases, with 10 bases separating them. CDR3 length equals 13 residues. Germline-derived CDR1 and CDR2 are SGHRS and YFSETQ.

In its sample, this clonotype was seen a few times. In nucleotides, the CDR3 is TGTGCCAGCAGCTTACGTGGGGGCGGGGCCTACAATGAGCAGTTCTTC. Translating it yields CASSLRGGGAYNEQFF. This chain uses TRBV7-3 with TRBJ2-1, with D perhaps being TRBD1 or TRBD2 (6 bases each). The CDR3 sequence is 16 residues long. Germline V lookup: CDR1 SGHTA, CDR2 FQGTGA. V was pared by 2 bases and J by 2 bases, with 13 bases between.